A single sample is the source of the 29 T cell receptor beta chains below, sequenced in a study of technical replicates of blood from four donors. Measured with immunoSEQ multiplex PCR; TCRdb has only the in-frame clones, and not every one. This sample has tens of thousands of clones, with around 97% found just once. Sequenced: T cells isolated from PBMCs. The source of these receptors is a human donor in good health.

This sequence joins TRBV9 and TRBJ2-7; D perhaps matches TRBD1 (6 bases). V was pared by 1 base and J by 2 bases, with 10 bases between. CDR1 SGDLS and CDR2 YYNGEE come from the germline V gene. The CDR3 is 14 residues long. The CDR3 is CASSVRDIPYEQYF. As DNA, the CDR3 is TGTGCCAGCAGCGTACGGGACATCCCCTACGAGCAGTACTTC.

The CDR3 is CSAGTAEGYTF. The CDR3 DNA reads TGCAGCGCAGGGACAGCAGAAGGCTACACCTTC. V and J are TRBV29-1 and TRBJ1-2; 7 bases are shared with TRBD1. The germline V gene has CDR1 SQVTM and CDR2 ANQGSEA. The junction had 7 bases not matched to a gene; V was cut back by 7 bases and J by 8 bases. CDR3 size: 11 residues.

The J gene is TRBJ2-7, the V gene TRBV28, with TRBD2 matching over 11 bases. J was trimmed by 0 bases and V by 5 bases; bases with no gene match: 12. Germline V gene sequence: CDR1 MDHEN, CDR2 SYDVKM. The CDR3 spans 18 residues. This CDR3 reads CASSPLPGLAVLSYEQYF. In DNA form, the CDR3 reads TGTGCCAGCAGTCCCCTTCCGGGACTAGCGGTCCTCTCCTACGAGCAGTACTTC.

The V call is TRBV7-3, the J call TRBJ2-7; TRBD1 matches at 8 bases. The germline V gene encodes CDR1 SGHTA and CDR2 FQGTGA. The CDR3 totals 16 residues. J was trimmed by 3 bases and V by 5 bases; bases with no gene match: 12. This CDR3 is CASSRDSGTGNYEQYF. The CDR3, as DNA: TGTGCCAGCAGCCGCGACTCCGGGACAGGAAACTACGAGCAGTACTTC.

This clone was seen a few times. J is TRBJ1-2 and V is TRBV30; no reliable D call. The V gene's germline CDR1 is GTSNPN and CDR2 SVGIG (reference sequence). The germline V and J ends were trimmed by 1 base and 6 bases, with 15 bases remaining between them. The CDR3 covers 14 residues. The CDR3 sequence is CAWSDGTRRNGYTF. In DNA, the CDR3 is TGTGCCTGGAGTGATGGTACACGGAGGAATGGCTACACCTTC.

V usage is TRBV7-6 and J usage is TRBJ1-6; D remains ambiguous. This CDR3 has 16 amino acids. Trimming shortened V by 5 bases and J by 4 bases, and 15 bases separated the two germline ends. Germline V lookup: CDR1 SGHVS, CDR2 FNYEAQ. In nucleotides, the CDR3 is TGTGCCAGCAGCCGATCGAGGAGCCCTTATAATTCACCCCTCCACTTT. Translation gives CASSRSRSPYNSPLHF.

This rearrangement joins TRBV5-1 to TRBJ1-1, with unresolved D. The length of the CDR3 is 15 residues. Germline CDR1 is SGHRS and CDR2 is YFSETQ. V lost 1 base and J lost 0, with 10 bases in between. CDR3 residues: CASSLTAGMNTEAFF. The CDR3 region has the DNA TGCGCCAGCAGCTTGACGGCGGGGATGAACACTGAAGCTTTCTTT.

This CDR3 reads CASSLSTATDTQYF. CDR3 coding DNA: TGTGCCAGCAGTCTCTCGACAGCCACAGATACGCAGTATTTT. This chain connects TRBV5-4 to TRBJ2-3, with D perhaps matching TRBD1 (5 bases). The germline V gene has CDR1 SGHNT and CDR2 YYREEE (reference sequence). The CDR3 runs to 14 residues. V dropped 5 bases and J dropped 2 bases, with 12 bases sitting between them.

V gene TRBV6-1 combines with J gene TRBJ2-3; 11 positions agree with TRBD2. The CDR3 is made up of 16 amino acids. Germline CDR1 MNHNS, CDR2 SASEGT. J lost 0 bases, V lost 1 base, and 0 bases had no gene match. The CDR3 coding sequence is TGTGCCAGCAGTGAAGGACTAGCGGGGAGCACAGATACGCAGTATTTT. As protein: CASSEGLAGSTDTQYF.

The rearrangement joins TRBV7-9 to TRBJ2-5; the D gene is possibly TRBD2 (6 bases). CDR3 length: 15 residues. CDR1 SEHNR and CDR2 FQNEAQ come from the germline V gene (reference sequence). V lost 0 bases to trimming and J lost 7 bases, with 15 bases between them. CDR3 sequence (DNA): TGTGCCAGCAGCTTAGCCCTGGCGGGGACGGTGACCCAGTACTTC. Amino acid sequence: CASSLALAGTVTQYF.

The chain carries TRBV7-6 and TRBJ1-3; D unresolved. The CDR3 spans 15 residues. Germline CDR1 is SGHVS and CDR2 is FNYEAQ. V lost 3 bases, J lost 0 bases, and 9 bases lay in between. The CDR3, as DNA: TGTGCCAGCAGCTTCGCAGGAAGCTCTGGAAACACCATATATTTT. Residues: CASSFAGSSGNTIYF.

The chain recombines TRBV2 with TRBJ2-7, with TRBD1 as a possible D gene (5 bases). Germline values: CDR1 SNHLY, CDR2 FYNNEI. CDR3 length: 14 residues. V dropped 7 bases and J dropped 6 bases, with 19 bases sitting between them. The CDR3 coding sequence is TGTGCCAGCATTGACCCCCGTCAGGGAACCGAGCAGTACTTC. Translation gives CASIDPRQGTEQYF. The entire variable domain, with the rest obtained from reference TRBV2 and TRBJ2-7, is as follows: EPEVTQTPSHQVTQMGQEVILRCVPISNHLYFYWYRQILGQKVEFLVSFYNNEISEKSEIFDDQFSVERPDGSNFTLKIRSTKLEDSAMYFCASIDPRQGTEQYFGPGTRLTVT.

The chain links TRBV6-6 to TRBJ1-2; 7 bases fit TRBD1. The CDR3 sequence is 14 residues long. V was pared by 6 bases and J by 5 bases, with 9 bases of the junction left unmatched. Germline V CDR1 and CDR2: MNHNY, SVGAGI (reference sequence). Here the CDR3 reads CASSSSQQGYGYTF. DNA for the CDR3: TGTGCCAGCAGCTCAAGTCAACAGGGGTATGGCTACACCTTC.

This chain links TRBV4-1 with TRBJ2-7; perhaps TRBD1 as D (6 bases). The CDR3 is made up of 16 amino acids. Trimming removed 0 bases at V and 3 bases at J, with 15 bases between. Germline CDR1 is MGHRA and CDR2 is YSYEKL. The CDR3 DNA is TGCGCCAGCAGCCAAGAATTCCCTACAGGGTTCTACGAGCAGTACTTC. Encoded protein: CASSQEFPTGFYEQYF.

In the case of this clone: At one end, the junction sequence differs from germline, possibly due to a read error. V and J are TRBV7-7 and TRBJ2-5, with D tentatively TRBD1 (5 bases). CDR1 SSHAT and CDR2 FNYEAQ come from the germline V gene (reference sequence). This CDR3 is built from 12 residues. CDR3 sequence (DNA): TGTGCTAGCAGCTTAGATCAGGGGACCCAGTACTTC. As protein: CASSLDQGTQYF.

Here the CDR3 reads CASSLRQGRNEQFF. Written as DNA, the CDR3 is TGCGCCAGCAGCTTGAGACAGGGGCGGAATGAGCAGTTCTTC. V gene TRBV5-1 combines with J gene TRBJ2-1; TRBD1 matches 8 bases. V shed 1 base, J shed 7 bases, and the junction held 4 bases outside the gene matches. Germline-derived CDR1 and CDR2 are SGHRS and YFSETQ. This CDR3 is 14 amino acids long.

The chain couples TRBV5-4 to TRBJ1-2; a possible D gene is TRBD1 (5 bases). Germline lookup yields CDR1 SGHNT and CDR2 YYREEE (reference sequence). V was trimmed by 2 bases and J by 6 bases, leaving 8 bases between them. This CDR3 has 12 residues. DNA for the CDR3: TGTGCCAGCAGCTTCGTGACAGATGGCTACACCTTC. It translates to CASSFVTDGYTF.

The chain is built from TRBV28 and TRBJ2-3; D possibly corresponds to TRBD2 (5 bases). This CDR3 has 17 amino acids. Germline V gives CDR1 MDHEN, CDR2 SYDVKM. The V end was cut by 4 bases, the J end by 0 bases, with 17 bases between. The CDR3 spells CASSSPQRRASTDTQYF. The DNA for the CDR3 is TGTGCCAGCAGTTCACCCCAGAGGCGGGCGAGCACAGATACGCAGTATTTT.

The CDR3 is CASSGRDRPAAFF. The CDR3 DNA is TGTGCCAGCAGCGGCCGGGACAGACCTGCTGCTTTCTTT. V and J are TRBV7-9 and TRBJ1-1; 7 bases line up with TRBD1. This CDR3 region has 13 residues. Unmatched junction bases numbered 11, after V lost 5 bases and J lost 11 bases. Germline loops: CDR1 SEHNR, CDR2 FQNEAQ (reference sequence).

CDR3 region: CASRSGVMMANEQFF. CDR3 nucleotide sequence: TGTGCCAGCAGGTCTGGTGTTATGATGGCCAATGAGCAGTTCTTC. The rearrangement links TRBV6-1 to TRBJ2-1; D is unclear. This CDR3 has 15 residues. CDR1 and CDR2 from the germline V gene are MNHNS and SASEGT. V lost 6 bases and J lost 6, with 18 bases in between.

Only one count was recorded for this clone. The genes are TRBV7-9 and TRBJ2-1; 7 nucleotides match TRBD1. After removal of 4 bases from V and 0 bases from J, the junction contained 6 bases not matched to a gene. CDR1 SEHNR and CDR2 FQNEAQ come from the germline V gene (reference sequence). The CDR3 has 16 residues. CDR3 in amino acids: CASSSFTGDSYNEQFF. As DNA, the CDR3 is TGTGCCAGCAGCTCGTTCACAGGGGACTCCTACAATGAGCAGTTCTTC.

The chain employs TRBV7-9 and TRBJ1-1; TRBD1 might be the D (6 bases). Trimming removed 5 bases from V and 11 bases from J, with 21 bases in between. Germline V CDR1 and CDR2: SEHNR, FQNEAQ (reference sequence). The CDR3 consists of 14 residues. CDR3 coding DNA: TGTGCCAGCAGCCCGATTGACCCCGGCGGACAGGCTTTCTTT. Protein sequence: CASSPIDPGGQAFF.

This CDR3 reads CASSVSGTGGHEQYF. Written as DNA, the CDR3 is TGTGCCAGCAGCGTTTCCGGGACAGGGGGCCACGAGCAGTACTTC. The chain links TRBV9 to TRBJ2-7; 12 nucleotides align to TRBD1. The CDR3 totals 15 residues. V lost 2 bases, J lost 5 bases, and 5 bases stayed unmatched. CDR1 is SGDLS and CDR2 is YYNGEE in the germline V gene.

The J gene is TRBJ2-1, the V gene TRBV5-6, with 10 bases identical to TRBD2. The CDR3 contains 16 residues. With 0 bases clipped from V and 9 bases from J, the junction kept 9 bases outside the gene matches. From germline, CDR1 is SGHDT and CDR2 YYEEEE. CDR3 DNA: TGTGCCAGCAGCTTGGGGTCCCTAGCGGGGGCCGCTGAGCAGTTCTTC. This translates into CASSLGSLAGAAEQFF.

The chain uses TRBV10-1 and TRBJ2-6; 7 bases fit TRBD1. Germline V CDR1 and CDR2: WNHNN, SYGVQD (reference sequence). The CDR3 sequence is 15 residues long. With V trimmed by 2 bases and J by 2 bases, 0 bases remained unmatched. The CDR3 DNA reads TGCGCCAGCAGTGAGGACAGGGCTGGGGCCAACGTCCTGACTTTC. It is translated as CASSEDRAGANVLTF.

The chain links TRBV28 to TRBJ2-7; no firm D call. Trimming left V 5 bases short and J 6 bases short, with 23 bases between. The CDR3 runs 16 residues. The germline V gene encodes CDR1 MDHEN and CDR2 SYDVKM. The chain's CDR3 is CASSLIDGRRFREQYF. Written as DNA, the CDR3 is TGTGCCAGCAGTCTAATAGATGGGCGAAGGTTCCGCGAGCAGTACTTC.

This rearrangement joins TRBV5-1 to TRBJ1-1; TRBD1 matches 8 bases. This CDR3 is built from 13 residues. Germline V CDR1 and CDR2: SGHRS, YFSETQ. V was pared by 4 bases and J by 4 bases, with 3 bases of the junction left unmatched. CDR3 sequence: CASSTGQGTEAFF. The CDR3 DNA reads as TGCGCCAGCAGCACTGGACAGGGCACTGAAGCTTTCTTT.

The chain links TRBV11-2 to TRBJ2-1, with 10 bases aligning to TRBD1. The CDR3 loop spans 16 amino acids. CDR1 SGHAT and CDR2 FQNNGV come from the germline V gene. After removal of 6 bases from V and 5 bases from J, the junction contained 10 bases not matched to a gene. DNA for the CDR3: TGTGCCAGCAGTCGGACCGGGACAGGGGTCAACAATGAGCAGTTCTTC. It specifies CASSRTGTGVNNEQFF.

V gene TRBV27 combines with J gene TRBJ2-7, with 12 bases fitting TRBD1. This CDR3 comprises 16 residues. The junction had 9 bases not matched to a gene; V was cut back by 4 bases and J by 5 bases. Per the germline V gene, CDR1 is MNHEY and CDR2 is SMNVEV (reference sequence). CDR3 sequence (DNA): TGTGCCAGCAGTTGGGGGACAGGGGGCGCGGTTAACGAGCAGTACTTC. Translation gives CASSWGTGGAVNEQYF.